This T cell receptor (beta chain) was sequenced during a study of T cells in Graves' hyperthyroidism and ophthalmopathy. This CDR3 region has 13 residues. V dropped 6 bases and J dropped 2; count of bases not matched to a gene: 0. Germline loops: CDR1 MNHNS, CDR2 SASEGT. It was RNA transcripts that yielded the amplified TCR beta CDR3 regions. The HTBI primer set was used in a first-round RT-PCR of the TCR CDR3. TCRdb reprocessed the multiplex PCR reads via MiXCR and lists one record per CDR3 protein. The profile covers hundreds of thousands of distinct CDR3 sequences, with roughly 15% appearing a single time and approximately 30% taken by the ten largest. This clonotype was counted many times.

This receptor was identified in a woman aged 18-30 years with Graves' ophthalmopathy. The chain recombines TRBV6-1 with TRBJ1-2; 10 positions agree with TRBD1. The source material was blood. The CDR3 here is CASRDRGNYGYTF. CDR3 coding DNA: TGTGCCAGCAGGGACAGGGGGAACTATGGCTACACCTTC.